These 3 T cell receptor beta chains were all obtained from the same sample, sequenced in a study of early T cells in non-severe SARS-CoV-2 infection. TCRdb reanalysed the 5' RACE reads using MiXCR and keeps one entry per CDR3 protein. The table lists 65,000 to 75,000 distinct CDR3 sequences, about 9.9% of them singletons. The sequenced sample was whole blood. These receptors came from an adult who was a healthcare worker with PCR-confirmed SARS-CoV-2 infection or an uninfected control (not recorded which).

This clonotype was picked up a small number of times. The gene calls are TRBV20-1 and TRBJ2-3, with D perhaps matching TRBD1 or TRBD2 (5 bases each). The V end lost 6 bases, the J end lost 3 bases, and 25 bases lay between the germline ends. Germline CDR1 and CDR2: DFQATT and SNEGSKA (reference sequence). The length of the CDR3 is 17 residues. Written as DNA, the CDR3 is TGCAGTGCCTCGAGGGCAGGGCGAGCGGCGGGTACAGATACGCAGTATTTT. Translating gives CSASRAGRAAGTDTQYF.

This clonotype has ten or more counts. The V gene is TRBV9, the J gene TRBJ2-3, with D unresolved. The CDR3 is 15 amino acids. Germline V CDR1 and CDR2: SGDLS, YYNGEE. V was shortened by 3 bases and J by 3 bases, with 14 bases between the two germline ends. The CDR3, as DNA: TGTGCCAGCAGCGGAGGACCCCAAAGGACAGATACGCAGTATTTT. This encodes CASSGGPQRTDTQYF.

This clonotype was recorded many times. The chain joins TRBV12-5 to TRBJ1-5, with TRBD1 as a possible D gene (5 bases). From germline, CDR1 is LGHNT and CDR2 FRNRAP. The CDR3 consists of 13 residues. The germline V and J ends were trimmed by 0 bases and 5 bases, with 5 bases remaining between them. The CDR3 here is CASGLVQDQPQHF. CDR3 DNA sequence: TGTGCTAGTGGTTTGGTACAGGATCAGCCCCAGCATTTT.